This TCR beta chain emerged from a study of blood T cell repertoires in COVID-19. Deletions cut 0 bases from V and 3 bases from J, with 7 bases between. Per the germline V gene, CDR1 is KGHDR and CDR2 is SFDVKD. The CDR3 is 15 residues long. This table comes from immunoSEQ multiplex PCR, and its TCRdb copy is limited to in-frame clones, with some not included. The sample consists of some 150,000 clones, approximately 88% of them appearing once. Sequenced: peripheral blood. The receptor comes from a woman aged 45 to 65 with acute or convalescent COVID-19. V gene TRBV24-1 combines with J gene TRBJ2-2; possible D gene TRBD1, 5 bases. In nucleotides, the CDR3 is TGTGCCACCAGTGATTTGGGGGCGGACACCGGGGAGCTGTTTTTT. As protein: CATSDLGADTGELFF.